The next 12 T cell receptor beta chains were all read from a single sample in a study of identical twins' blood T cells. Via MiXCR, TCRdb re-called the 5' RACE reads, giving one row per CDR3 protein. Among fewer than 450,000 distinct CDR3 sequences listed, approximately 30% were seen once. Sequencing was carried out using PBMCs. These receptors all come from a woman aged 18-50 years in good health.

The V gene is TRBV10-3, the J gene TRBJ2-1; the match to TRBD2 covers 7 bases. Germline lookup yields CDR1 ENHRY and CDR2 SYGVKD. V shed 3 bases and J 14 bases; nucleotides not matched to a gene: 10. This CDR3 spans 13 amino acids. CDR3 in amino acids: CAISDRTSWPEFF. The CDR3 coding sequence is TGTGCCATCAGTGATCGGACTAGTTGGCCCGAGTTCTTC.

This clonotype occurred a few times. The V gene is TRBV18, the J gene TRBJ1-1; 9 bases are a match to TRBD1. V was clipped by 3 bases and J by 4 bases; unmatched bases: 6. This CDR3 comprises 15 residues. CDR1 and CDR2 from the germline V gene are KGHSH and LQKENI. The CDR3, as DNA: TGTGCCAGCTCACCTGGACAGGGGTTGACCACTGAAGCTTTCTTT. Translated: CASSPGQGLTTEAFF.

The CDR3, as DNA: TGTGCCAGTAGTATTCTTGCAGGGAAGGATTCTGACTATGGCTACACCTTC. This gives the protein CASSILAGKDSDYGYTF. The chain is built from TRBV19 and TRBJ1-2, with D perhaps matching TRBD1 (5 bases). V was clipped by 3 bases and J by 3 bases, with 20 bases between them. The CDR3 extends over 17 amino acids. Germline assignment: CDR1 LNHDA and CDR2 SQIVND (reference sequence).

This clonotype was observed a handful of times. The V and J genes are TRBV12-3 or TRBV12-4 and TRBJ2-7, with a weak D call TRBD1 (6 bases). Trimming removed 8 bases from V and 4 bases from J, with 18 bases in between. The CDR3 runs 14 residues. The CDR3 is CASRPTGLRYEQYF. CDR3 DNA: TGTGCCAGCCGACCTACAGGGTTACGTTACGAGCAGTACTTC.

The rearrangement joins TRBV7-9 to TRBJ1-1, with TRBD1 matching 7 bases. The V gene's germline CDR1 is SEHNR and CDR2 FQNEAQ (reference sequence). J was trimmed by 8 bases and V by 3 bases; bases with no gene match: 3. This CDR3 is built from 12 residues. The CDR3 here is CASSFGQDEAFF. CDR3 DNA: TGTGCCAGCAGCTTCGGACAGGACGAAGCTTTCTTT.

For this clonotype: This may stem from a read error, because a much larger clone lies one nucleotide away. This sequence joins TRBV7-9 and TRBJ2-3; possibly TRBD2 for D (5 bases). Trimming stripped 1 base from V and 7 bases from J, with 12 bases between. The germline V gene encodes CDR1 SEHNR and CDR2 FQNEAQ (reference sequence). The CDR3 loop spans 14 amino acids. CDR3 region: CASSLVGLGYTQYF. CDR3 DNA sequence: TGTGCCAGCAGCTTAGTAGGACTGGGATATACGCAGTATTTT.

This clonotype was detected ten times or more. The chain links TRBV20-1 to TRBJ1-4; TRBD1 matches 9 bases. With 6 bases clipped from V and 8 bases from J, the junction kept 7 bases outside the gene matches. CDR3 length: 13 amino acids. CDR1 and CDR2 (germline): DFQATT, SNEGSKA (reference sequence). The CDR3 nucleotides are TGCAGTGCCGCCGGGACAGGGAGCGAAAAACTGTTTTTT. Translated, it gives CSAAGTGSEKLFF.

This clonotype showed up many times. The CDR3 nucleotides read TGTGCCAGCAGTGAGAGCAGATTTGAGGAAAAACTGTTTTTT. The encoded protein is CASSESRFEEKLFF. The V and J genes are TRBV25-1 and TRBJ1-4; no firm D call. Trimming removed 3 bases at V and 8 bases at J, with 13 bases between. The CDR3 covers 14 residues. The V gene's germline CDR1 is MGHDK and CDR2 SYGVNS. The whole variable domain, filled in from reference TRBV25-1 and TRBJ1-4, reads EADIYQTPRYLVIGTGKKITLECSQTMGHDKMYWYQQDPGMELHLIHYSYGVNSTEKGDLSSESTVSRIRTEHFPLTLESARPSHTSQYLCASSESRFEEKLFFGSGTQLSVL.

This clonotype was recorded at least ten times. This chain connects TRBV6-6 to TRBJ1-2; D might be TRBD1 (6 bases). This CDR3 is 14 amino acids long. Trimming removed 5 bases at V and 8 bases at J, with 18 bases between. Germline V gene sequence: CDR1 MNHNY, CDR2 SVGAGI (reference sequence). CDR3 DNA: TGTGCCAGCAGTGTACAGGGTGACGGTTACGGCTACACCTTC. It translates to CASSVQGDGYGYTF.

CDR3 DNA sequence: TGTGCCAGCACTGGGATAGCAACTAATGAAAAACTGTTTTTT. This encodes CASTGIATNEKLFF. The chain has TRBV28 and TRBJ1-4; D is undetermined. This CDR3 region has 14 residues. V lost 7 bases, J lost 0 bases, and 9 bases lay in between. The germline CDR1 and CDR2 sequences are MDHEN and SYDVKM.

This clonotype was detected only a few times. The chain links TRBV20-1 to TRBJ2-3; tentatively, D is TRBD2 (5 bases). The V gene's germline CDR1 is DFQATT and CDR2 SNEGSKA (reference sequence). V lost 0 bases and J 4 bases, leaving 14 bases between the germline ends. This CDR3 has 15 residues. CDR3 DNA sequence: TGCAGTGCTAGAGATCAGAGCGGCGCCCCAGATACGCAGTATTTT. Translating it yields CSARDQSGAPDTQYF.

This chain links TRBV19 with TRBJ1-1; 7 bases map to TRBD1. Germline V CDR1 and CDR2: LNHDA, SQIVND (reference sequence). Unmatched junction bases numbered 9, after V lost 7 bases and J lost 1 base. The CDR3 contains 15 residues. DNA for the CDR3: TGTGCCAGTACCCCCCGAGGGGGCCCGAACACTGAAGCTTTCTTT. As protein: CASTPRGGPNTEAFF.